This T cell receptor beta chain was identified during a study of shared clonotypes between healthy human individuals. Overall study findings and caveats: Among donors, the sharing of clonotypes was expected to be influenced by sequencing depth.

For every subset, genomic DNA was evenly distributed across several immunoSEQ plates. The assay was immunoSEQ multiplex PCR, and TCRdb's table has in-frame clones only and misses some. The sample gives 470,000 or so clones, 65% to 85% of which show up once; about 12% is in the top ten. This clone has more than one count but fewer than ten. Its antigen is currently unknown. This TCR was sampled from a woman aged 35 to 49 in good health. Some clones in this sample may be carry-over from other donors' samples. The sample comprised PBMCs.

CDR3 amino acids: CASSLGAGLQPQHF. CDR3 nucleotides: TGTGCCAGCAGCTTAGGGGCAGGGCTTCAGCCCCAGCATTTT. This sequence joins TRBV7-9 and TRBJ1-5, with a tentative D call TRBD1 (5 bases). The CDR3 runs to 14 residues. The ends were cut back, 1 base at V and 6 bases at J, with 10 bases in the middle. Per the germline V gene, CDR1 is SEHNR and CDR2 is FQNEAQ (reference sequence).